A single sample gave rise to the 30 T cell receptor beta chains below, sequenced in a study of CD8 T cells in ankylosing spondylitis. Study findings and constraints: Blood from ankylosing spondylitis patients appeared to carry a characteristic roughly eight-variant TCR beta motif.

From the 5' RACE reads, TCRdb called clonotypes with MiXCR, one entry per CDR3 protein. The sample has some 840,000 distinct CDR3 sequences; 12% are singletons. These TCRs' antigens remain unknown. Sequenced: blood, either unsorted or a sorted T cell fraction (not recorded which). These receptors all come from a male donor with ankylosing spondylitis.

The chain has TRBV29-1 and TRBJ2-2; D not certain. Germline-derived CDR1 and CDR2 are SQVTM and ANQGSEA. This CDR3 is built from 12 residues. V dropped 5 bases and J dropped 6 bases, with 10 bases sitting between them. The CDR3 nucleotides read TGCAGCGTTTCTGAATGGGCCGGGGAGCTGTTTTTT. It is translated as CSVSEWAGELFF.

This clonotype was recorded many times. The chain has TRBV25-1 and TRBJ2-5; D not resolved. CDR3 size: 13 residues. Germline V gene data show CDR1 as MGHDK and CDR2 as SYGVNS. Trimming took off 6 bases at V and 5 bases at J, with 13 bases between the two ends. As DNA, the CDR3 is TGTGCCAGCAGCTCCTTGGGATCGGAGACCCAGTACTTC. Residues: CASSSLGSETQYF.

The chain recombines TRBV30 with TRBJ1-2; D unclear. Germline V gene lookup returns CDR1 GTSNPN and CDR2 SVGIG (reference sequence). The CDR3 is 9 residues long. This chain's CDR3 is CAGNGGYTF. The DNA for the CDR3 is TGTGCTGGGAACGGAGGCTACACCTTC.

V and J are TRBV7-2 and TRBJ2-1, with unresolved D. Germline loops: CDR1 SGHTA, CDR2 FQGNSA. Trimming shortened V by 5 bases and J by 0 bases, and 11 bases separated the two germline ends. This CDR3 comprises 15 residues. This CDR3 is CASSLSMSSYNEQFF. For the CDR3, the DNA is TGTGCCAGCAGCCTTTCTATGAGCTCCTACAATGAGCAGTTCTTC.

This clonotype occurred a few times. The CDR3 here is CSAMRTGRYEQYF. The CDR3 DNA is TGCAGTGCCATGAGGACAGGGAGGTACGAGCAGTACTTC. The chain employs TRBV20-1 and TRBJ2-7; TRBD1 aligns across 8 bases. With V trimmed by 6 bases and J by 4 bases, 8 bases remained unmatched. The germline V gene has CDR1 DFQATT and CDR2 SNEGSKA (reference sequence). This CDR3 is 13 amino acids long.

In this sample, this clonotype turned up a few times. J is TRBJ2-1 and V is TRBV20-1; D may be TRBD1 or TRBD2 (6 bases each). Germline CDR1 and CDR2: DFQATT and SNEGSKA (reference sequence). V gave up 0 bases and J gave up 6 bases, with 21 bases separating them. This CDR3 spans 17 amino acids. The CDR3 here is CSARDRGRHRYFNEQFF. The CDR3 nucleotides are TGCAGTGCTAGAGATCGGGGGCGTCATCGGTACTTCAATGAGCAGTTCTTC.

J is TRBJ1-4 and V is TRBV20-1, with D possibly matching TRBD1 (6 bases). V lost 4 bases and J lost 8, with 14 bases in between. This CDR3 is 13 amino acids long. Per germline, CDR1 DFQATT and CDR2 SNEGSKA (reference sequence). This CDR3 is CSATRRGGEKLFF. The CDR3, as DNA: TGCAGTGCTACTAGGAGGGGGGGAGAAAAACTGTTTTTT.

Ten or more counts support this clonotype. The chain recombines TRBV7-8 with TRBJ2-7; TRBD1 matches 7 bases. CDR3 length: 14 residues. Germline CDR1 reads SGHVS; CDR2 reads FQNEAQ. J lost 4 bases, V lost 5 bases, and 8 bases had no gene match. The CDR3 DNA is TGTGCCAGCAGCCACACCGGGACAGTATACGAGCAGTACTTC. This sequence encodes CASSHTGTVYEQYF.

In this sample, this clonotype turned up once. V gene TRBV20-1 combines with J gene TRBJ2-1, with D uncertain. This CDR3 contains 15 residues. Germline CDR1 and CDR2: DFQATT and SNEGSKA (reference sequence). Trimming removed 2 bases from V and 0 bases from J, with 11 bases in between. The CDR3 reads CSARNWRSSYNEQFF. The CDR3 DNA sequence: TGCAGTGCTAGAAATTGGCGGAGCTCCTACAATGAGCAGTTCTTC.

V gene TRBV5-1 combines with J gene TRBJ2-5; 8 positions match TRBD1. CDR1 is SGHRS and CDR2 is YFSETQ in the germline V gene. The CDR3 sequence is 16 residues long. Trimming took 4 bases from V and 0 from J; bases not matched to a gene: 8. The CDR3 reads CASSMGTGRYQETQYF. In DNA, the CDR3 is TGCGCCAGCAGCATGGGGACAGGACGGTACCAAGAGACCCAGTACTTC.

This clonotype appeared a few times. The CDR3 DNA follows: TGTGCCAGCAGTGAAGGGCCAGGCACTGAAGCTTTCTTT. This translates into CASSEGPGTEAFF. The chain recombines TRBV25-1 with TRBJ1-1; D is uncertain. This CDR3 has 13 residues. The germline V and J ends were trimmed by 2 bases and 4 bases, with 8 bases remaining between them. The germline V gene encodes CDR1 MGHDK and CDR2 SYGVNS.

J is TRBJ2-5 and V is TRBV4-3; TRBD2 is a possible D gene (6 bases). CDR3 length: 14 amino acids. Between the trimmed V and J ends, which lost 3 bases and 5 bases, there was a span of 13 bases. Germline V lookup: CDR1 LGHNA, CDR2 YSLEER. The CDR3 loop reads CASSQHGRGETQYF. The CDR3 DNA follows: TGCGCCAGCAGCCAGCACGGACGGGGGGAGACCCAGTACTTC.

This clonotype turned up a few times. This rearrangement joins TRBV5-1 to TRBJ1-1; D gene ambiguous. Trimming cost V 2 bases and J 4 bases, with 9 bases left between them. CDR1 and CDR2 (germline): SGHRS, YFSETQ. The CDR3 spans 13 residues. The chain's CDR3 is CASSLLVTTEAFF. The DNA of the CDR3 is TGCGCCAGCAGCTTATTAGTAACCACTGAAGCTTTCTTT.

This clonotype came up once. The V call is TRBV6-2 or TRBV6-3, the J call TRBJ2-5, with a tentative D call TRBD2 (7 bases). CDR1 and CDR2 from the germline V gene are MNHEY and SVGEGT. The CDR3 extends over 17 amino acids. The V and J ends lost 2 bases and 4 bases respectively, with 20 bases between them. CDR3 in DNA: TGTGCCAGCAGTTACCTCTTGACGGCGGGGGCAGGAGAGACCCAGTACTTC. Translation gives CASSYLLTAGAGETQYF.

This clonotype was found a few times. The chain couples TRBV28 to TRBJ2-1; the D gene is possibly TRBD1 (5 bases). Trimming stripped 3 bases from V and 7 bases from J, with 19 bases between. Germline assignment: CDR1 MDHEN and CDR2 SYDVKM. The CDR3 is made up of 16 amino acids. CDR3 in DNA: TGTGCCAGCAGTTTCACGGGCCAAGGGGTGGGGAATGAGCAGTTCTTC. As protein: CASSFTGQGVGNEQFF.

This clonotype came up many times. This sequence joins TRBV20-1 and TRBJ1-6; maybe TRBD1 (5 bases). There are 16 residues in the CDR3. V gave up 0 bases and J gave up 6 bases, with 15 bases separating them. Germline CDR1 reads DFQATT; CDR2 reads SNEGSKA (reference sequence). This chain's CDR3 is CSARDPSQGGNSPLHF. The DNA for the CDR3 is TGCAGTGCTAGAGATCCCAGCCAGGGTGGTAATTCACCCCTCCACTTT.

There are a few counts of this clonotype. The chain couples TRBV29-1 to TRBJ1-2; D remains unclear. V lost 3 bases and J lost 0, with 11 bases in between. Germline CDR1 SQVTM, CDR2 ANQGSEA. The CDR3 covers 14 residues. The CDR3 reads CSVDSGFTNYGYTF. The CDR3 bases are TGCAGCGTTGACTCTGGGTTTACTAACTATGGCTACACCTTC.

This clonotype was counted ten times or more. The chain has TRBV11-2 and TRBJ2-5, with 11 bases aligning to TRBD2. V lost 3 bases and J lost 5; bases outside the gene matches: 17. CDR1 is SGHAT and CDR2 is FQNNGV in the germline V gene. This CDR3 has 19 residues. The CDR3: CASSFLLVASGRRKETQYF. The CDR3 coding sequence is TGTGCCAGCAGCTTCCTGTTGGTAGCTAGCGGGAGGCGGAAGGAGACCCAGTACTTC.

This clonotype was counted a few times. The rearrangement uses TRBV5-1 and TRBJ2-7; 8 bases match TRBD2. Looked up from germline, CDR1 is SGHRS and CDR2 is YFSETQ. The CDR3 length is 15 residues. The ends lost 4 bases at V and 4 bases at J; junction bases unmatched: 10. CDR3 loop: CASSVGLAVMYEQYF. The CDR3 coding sequence is TGCGCCAGCAGCGTCGGACTAGCCGTGATGTACGAGCAGTACTTC. Full variable domain (rest looked up from reference TRBV5-1 and TRBJ2-7): KAGVTQTPRYLIKTRGQQVTLSCSPISGHRSVSWYQQTPGQGLQFLFEYFSETQRNKGNFPGRFSGRQFSNSRSEMNVSTLELGDSALYLCASSVGLAVMYEQYFGPGTRLTVT.

This clonotype was observed a few times. The V gene is TRBV7-3, the J gene TRBJ2-2, with TRBD1 identical over 8 bases. The V gene's germline CDR1 is SGHTA and CDR2 FQGTGA. Germline trimming cut 5 bases from V and 2 bases from J; bases unmatched to any gene: 7. The CDR3 runs to 16 residues. CDR3 in amino acids: CASSATGGLNTGELFF. The CDR3 bases are TGTGCCAGCAGCGCCACAGGGGGGCTCAACACCGGGGAGCTGTTTTTT.

V gene TRBV28 combines with J gene TRBJ2-1, with 9 positions matching TRBD2. The CDR3 runs 11 residues. Trimming cost V 10 bases and J 13 bases; bases outside gene matches: 8. Germline CDR1 and CDR2: MDHEN and SYDVKM. DNA for the CDR3: TGTGCCATCTTCGGGGGGACTAGCCAGTTCTTC. Its translation: CAIFGGTSQFF.

The chain joins TRBV29-1 to TRBJ1-2; maybe TRBD1 (6 bases). V was cut by 6 bases and J by 4 bases, with 18 bases left in between. The CDR3 is made up of 14 amino acids. Germline assignment: CDR1 SQVTM and CDR2 ANQGSEA. The CDR3 sequence is CSVDEGGAGYGYTF. The CDR3 coding sequence is TGCAGCGTCGACGAGGGGGGGGCCGGCTATGGCTACACCTTC.

The chain employs TRBV15 and TRBJ1-6; D is unresolved. Germline-derived CDR1 and CDR2 are LNHNV and YYDKDF (reference sequence). The CDR3 contains 14 residues. V was pared by 1 base and J by 4 bases, with 5 bases between. Written as DNA, the CDR3 is TGTGCCACCAGCAGAGTGGGGTATAATTCACCCCTCCACTTT. It yields the protein CATSRVGYNSPLHF.

The chain uses TRBV9 and TRBJ1-2, with a weak D call TRBD1 (6 bases). V was trimmed by 0 bases and J by 1 base, leaving 25 bases between them. This CDR3 is built from 20 residues. Looked up from germline, CDR1 is SGDLS and CDR2 is YYNGEE. CDR3 bases: TGTGCCAGCAGCGTAGCTAGGGGGAGGGAGTGGGCCTCCTATAACTATGGCTACACCTTC. Translated: CASSVARGREWASYNYGYTF.

The DNA for the CDR3 is TGTGCCAGCAAGACAGTTTCCTATTCACCCCTCCACTTT. Translated: CASKTVSYSPLHF. J is TRBJ1-6 and V is TRBV6-1; D possibly corresponds to TRBD1 (5 bases). There are 13 residues in the CDR3. Deletions cut 7 bases from V and 8 bases from J, with 12 bases between. In germline, CDR1 is MNHNS, CDR2 SASEGT.

The CDR3 nucleotides read TGTGCCACCAGCAGAGATGCAGGGAGTGACATTCAGTACTTC. Translated: CATSRDAGSDIQYF. V usage is TRBV15 and J usage is TRBJ2-4; D may correspond to TRBD1 or TRBD2 (5 bases each). The CDR3 length is 14 residues. V was clipped by 0 bases and J by 8 bases, with 11 bases between them. Germline V gene sequence: CDR1 LNHNV, CDR2 YYDKDF (reference sequence). Full variable domain (remainder filled in from reference TRBV15 and TRBJ2-4): DAMVIQNPRYQVTQFGKPVTLSCSQTLNHNVMYWYQQKSSQAPKLLFHYYDKDFNNEADTPDNFQSRRPNTSFCFLDIRSPGLGDTAMYLCATSRDAGSDIQYFGAGTRLSVL.

This clonotype was found many times. The chain couples TRBV12-3 or TRBV12-4 to TRBJ1-1; D is possibly TRBD1 (5 bases). The CDR3 has 12 amino acids. Trimming removed 6 bases at V and 5 bases at J, with 10 bases between. Here the CDR3 DNA reads TGTGCCAGCAGCTTATGGGGGACTGAAGCTTTCTTT. Translation gives CASSLWGTEAFF.

A few counts support this clonotype. The CDR3, as DNA: TGTGCCAGCAGCTCACCGTCAGGGGGCTCTAGCACCGGGGAGCTGTTTTTT. The encoded protein is CASSSPSGGSSTGELFF. This chain uses TRBV7-2 with TRBJ2-2; TRBD1 matches 8 bases. This CDR3 is 17 amino acids long. V gave up 4 bases and J gave up 4 bases; unmatched junction bases: 11. Germline CDR1 reads SGHTA; CDR2 reads FQGNSA.

This clonotype was picked up a small number of times. CDR3: CASSSLAQGYGYTF. CDR3 sequence (DNA): TGCGCCAGCAGCTCTCTAGCACAGGGATATGGCTACACCTTC. J is TRBJ1-2 and V is TRBV5-1, with D possibly TRBD1 on 6 matching bases. The CDR3 sequence is 14 residues long. Germline V gives CDR1 SGHRS, CDR2 YFSETQ. Trimming stripped 3 bases from V and 5 bases from J, with 14 bases between. Variable domain in full (rest from reference TRBV5-1 and TRBJ1-2): KAGVTQTPRYLIKTRGQQVTLSCSPISGHRSVSWYQQTPGQGLQFLFEYFSETQRNKGNFPGRFSGRQFSNSRSEMNVSTLELGDSALYLCASSSLAQGYGYTFGSGTRLTVV.

At least ten counts were recorded for this clonotype. The chain recombines TRBV29-1 with TRBJ2-3; 8 positions match TRBD2. The CDR3 extends over 14 amino acids. Germline CDR1 SQVTM, CDR2 ANQGSEA. Trimming took 6 bases from V and 3 from J; bases not matched to a gene: 8. Here the CDR3 DNA reads TGCAGCGTCGGAGGATTAGCGGGAACAGATACGCAGTATTTT. Protein sequence: CSVGGLAGTDTQYF.